The next 22 T cell receptor beta chains were all read from a single sample in a study of CD8 T cells in Susac syndrome. RNA in amounts of roughly 0.5 to 1 ug was reverse transcribed with random hexamers. Each CDR3 protein gets one entry after TCRdb re-called the immunoSEQ multiplex PCR reads with MiXCR. The table includes about 190,000 distinct CDR3 sequences, roughly 94% detected once. Sequencing input: CD8+ T cells from PBMCs. These TCRs come from a human donor with Susac syndrome.

This chain joins TRBV28 and TRBJ2-1; D perhaps matches TRBD2 (5 bases). CDR1 MDHEN and CDR2 SYDVKM come from the germline V gene. Trimming removed 6 bases from V and 5 bases from J, with 17 bases in between. This CDR3 contains 15 residues. The CDR3 sequence is CASRPEERFDNEQFF. CDR3 nucleotides: TGTGCCAGCAGACCGGAAGAGCGGTTTGACAATGAGCAGTTCTTC.

V is TRBV3-1 and J is TRBJ1-2; TRBD1 is a possible D gene (6 bases). This CDR3 has 17 residues. The germline CDR1 and CDR2 sequences are LGHDT and YNNKEL (reference sequence). Trimming left V 1 base short and J 4 bases short, with 19 bases between. CDR3 region: CASSQGPGQLLLYGYTF. CDR3 DNA sequence: TGTGCCAGCAGCCAAGGCCCCGGACAGTTGCTTCTCTATGGCTACACCTTC.

The CDR3 sequence is CASSQASNQPQHF. The DNA for the CDR3 is TGCGCCAGCAGCCAAGCCAGTAATCAGCCCCAGCATTTT. J is TRBJ1-5 and V is TRBV4-1, with D unclear. The germline V gene encodes CDR1 MGHRA and CDR2 YSYEKL. The ends were cut back, 1 base at V and 4 bases at J, with 5 bases in the middle. The CDR3 totals 13 residues.

The chain combines TRBV7-2 with TRBJ2-2; 11 positions agree with TRBD2. Germline values: CDR1 SGHTA, CDR2 FQGNSA. V lost 1 base and J lost 0; bases outside the gene matches: 4. The CDR3 sequence is 18 residues long. The chain's CDR3 is CASSLELAGAANTGELFF. CDR3 coding DNA: TGTGCCAGCAGCTTAGAACTAGCGGGGGCCGCGAACACCGGGGAGCTGTTTTTT.

The chain carries TRBV6-1 and TRBJ1-2; D is undetermined. The germline V and J ends were trimmed by 1 base and 3 bases, with 9 bases remaining between them. Germline-derived CDR1 and CDR2 are MNHNS and SASEGT. The CDR3 length is 14 residues. CDR3 residues: CASSEGGGYYGYTF. For the CDR3, the DNA is TGTGCCAGCAGTGAAGGTGGCGGTTACTATGGCTACACCTTC.

The rearrangement joins TRBV9 to TRBJ1-4; no reliable D call. Between the trimmed V and J ends, which lost 0 bases and 0 bases, there was a span of 15 bases. This CDR3 region has 18 residues. CDR1 is SGDLS and CDR2 is YYNGEE in the germline V gene. The CDR3 DNA is TGTGCCAGCAGCGTAGCTAGAGATGGATACCCAACTAATGAAAAACTGTTTTTT. This sequence encodes CASSVARDGYPTNEKLFF.

The chain uses TRBV28 and TRBJ1-1; the D is unclear. Germline loops: CDR1 MDHEN, CDR2 SYDVKM. The CDR3 contains 14 residues. The V end lost 3 bases, the J end lost 3 bases, and 11 bases lay between the germline ends. CDR3 sequence reads: CASSFKYKDTEAFF. As DNA, the CDR3 is TGTGCCAGCAGTTTTAAGTACAAAGACACTGAAGCTTTCTTT.

This chain connects TRBV30 to TRBJ1-2, with D perhaps TRBD1 (5 bases). Germline CDR1 reads GTSNPN; CDR2 reads SVGIG (reference sequence). The CDR3 spans 15 residues. V was clipped by 0 bases and J by 2 bases, with 13 bases between them. The CDR3: CAWSVGQGVNYGYTF. CDR3 nucleotides: TGTGCCTGGAGTGTAGGGCAGGGTGTCAACTATGGCTACACCTTC.

V is TRBV2 and J is TRBJ1-5; D gene unclear. The CDR3 covers 14 residues. Trimming pared 4 bases from V and 5 bases from J, leaving 12 bases between. Germline V gives CDR1 SNHLY, CDR2 FYNNEI. CDR3 in DNA: TGTGCCAGCAGTGTCCCGGACGTCGATCAGCCCCAGCATTTT. Translating gives CASSVPDVDQPQHF.

V and J are TRBV7-2 and TRBJ2-7; 12 bases align to TRBD2. This CDR3 is built from 15 residues. Germline-derived CDR1 and CDR2 are SGHTA and FQGNSA. The V segment lost 5 bases and the J segment 2 bases; nucleotides outside the gene matches: 4. The CDR3 DNA follows: TGTGCCAGCAGCGCGACTAGCGGGGGACCCTACGAGCAGTACTTC. Its translation is CASSATSGGPYEQYF.

To note about this clonotype: One end of the junction fails to match germline, which may point to a read error. This chain connects TRBV29-1 to TRBJ1-1; D possibly corresponds to TRBD1 (6 bases). The germline CDR1 and CDR2 sequences are SQVTM and ANQGSEA. CDR3 length equals 13 residues. CDR3 region: CSVAGQMNTEVFF. The CDR3 region has the DNA TGCAGCGTGGCCGGACAGATGAACACTGAAGTTTTCTTT.

The chain links TRBV5-1 to TRBJ2-1, with D possibly called TRBD1 or TRBD2 (6 bases each). Germline V gene sequence: CDR1 SGHRS, CDR2 YFSETQ. Trimming took off 1 base at V and 7 bases at J, with 18 bases between the two ends. This CDR3 is built from 16 residues. In DNA form, the CDR3 reads TGCGCCAGCAGCTTGTGGGGGGCCGTTACAAGGAATGAGCAGTTCTTC. Its protein product is CASSLWGAVTRNEQFF.

The V and J genes are TRBV5-6 and TRBJ2-1; D is uncertain. The germline V and J ends were trimmed by 0 bases and 0 bases, with 13 bases remaining between them. CDR1 is SGHDT and CDR2 is YYEEEE in the germline V gene. This CDR3 has 17 residues. The CDR3 protein is CASSLAALPASYNEQFF. The CDR3 coding sequence is TGTGCCAGCAGCTTGGCGGCACTTCCCGCCTCCTACAATGAGCAGTTCTTC.

A remark on this clonotype: A junction boundary mismatches the germline segment, possibly from a read error. The V and J genes are TRBV7-7 and TRBJ2-3, with D uncertain. The CDR3 is made up of 14 amino acids. Germline CDR1 and CDR2: SSHAT and FNYEAQ (reference sequence). CDR3 protein: CASSRELSTDTQYF. For the CDR3, the DNA is TGTGCTAGCAGCCGAGAACTTAGCACAGATACGCAGTATTTT.

The gene calls are TRBV20-1 and TRBJ2-3, with 7 bases identical to TRBD1. Germline assignment: CDR1 DFQATT and CDR2 SNEGSKA (reference sequence). J gave up 6 bases and V 6 bases, and 15 bases lay outside the gene matches. The CDR3 consists of 15 residues. CDR3 in DNA: TGCAGTGCAACAGGGGACCCTTCGAGGGCCGATACGCAGTATTTT. Its translation is CSATGDPSRADTQYF.

The CDR3 region is CSARDAYGGGKDTQYF. DNA for the CDR3: TGCAGTGCTAGAGATGCGTACGGCGGGGGGAAGGATACGCAGTATTTT. This chain uses TRBV20-1 with TRBJ2-3; TRBD2 matches at 8 bases. V trimming: 0 bases; J trimming: 6 bases; junction bases outside the gene matches: 11. Looked up from germline, CDR1 is DFQATT and CDR2 is SNEGSKA (reference sequence). The length of the CDR3 is 16 residues.

The chain links TRBV29-1 to TRBJ2-7, with 11 bases that match TRBD2. The CDR3 length is 16 residues. Germline V gene lookup returns CDR1 SQVTM and CDR2 ANQGSEA. J lost 0 bases, V lost 7 bases, and 11 bases had no gene match. DNA for the CDR3: TGCAGCGCTTTGACTAGCGGGGACCACCCCTCCTACGAGCAGTACTTC. Translated: CSALTSGDHPSYEQYF.

The rearrangement joins TRBV3-1 to TRBJ2-3, with TRBD2 matching 7 bases. V dropped 4 bases and J dropped 2; count of bases not matched to a gene: 9. This CDR3 comprises 16 residues. The germline CDR1 and CDR2 sequences are LGHDT and YNNKEL (reference sequence). The CDR3 loop is CASSPTMGGITDTQYF. Here the CDR3 DNA reads TGTGCCAGCAGCCCCACGATGGGGGGGATCACAGATACGCAGTATTTT.

The chain recombines TRBV30 with TRBJ2-5; D is uncertain. V was pared by 2 bases and J by 2 bases, with 9 bases between. CDR3 length equals 13 residues. Germline CDR1 and CDR2: GTSNPN and SVGIG (reference sequence). The CDR3 sequence is CAWSWRLQETQYF. The CDR3 bases are TGTGCCTGGAGTTGGCGGTTGCAAGAGACCCAGTACTTC.

This clonotype was detected a few times. The rearrangement links TRBV6-1 to TRBJ1-1; no definite D call. The germline gives CDR1 MNHNS, CDR2 SASEGT. The CDR3 has 13 residues. Trimming stripped 3 bases from V and 5 bases from J, with 10 bases between. The CDR3 here is CASSDSLSTEAFF. CDR3 nucleotides: TGTGCCAGCAGTGACTCTCTGAGTACTGAAGCTTTCTTT.

This rearrangement joins TRBV4-1 to TRBJ1-2; D is uncertain. The ends were cut back, 3 bases at V and 0 bases at J, with 20 bases in the middle. Germline CDR1 and CDR2: MGHRA and YSYEKL. The CDR3 sequence is 18 residues long. The DNA of the CDR3 is TGCGCCAGCAGCCATATGTCCGGCAGCTCCGCAGCTAACTATGGCTACACCTTC. The encoded protein is CASSHMSGSSAANYGYTF.

The CDR3 region is CASSQTRTRANYGYTF. DNA of the CDR3: TGTGCCAGCAGCCAGACCCGGACGCGGGCGAACTATGGCTACACCTTC. V gene TRBV14 combines with J gene TRBJ1-2; no reliable D call. The CDR3 consists of 16 residues. V shed 3 bases and J shed 2 bases, with 16 bases lying between them. Per germline, CDR1 SGHDN and CDR2 FVKESK.